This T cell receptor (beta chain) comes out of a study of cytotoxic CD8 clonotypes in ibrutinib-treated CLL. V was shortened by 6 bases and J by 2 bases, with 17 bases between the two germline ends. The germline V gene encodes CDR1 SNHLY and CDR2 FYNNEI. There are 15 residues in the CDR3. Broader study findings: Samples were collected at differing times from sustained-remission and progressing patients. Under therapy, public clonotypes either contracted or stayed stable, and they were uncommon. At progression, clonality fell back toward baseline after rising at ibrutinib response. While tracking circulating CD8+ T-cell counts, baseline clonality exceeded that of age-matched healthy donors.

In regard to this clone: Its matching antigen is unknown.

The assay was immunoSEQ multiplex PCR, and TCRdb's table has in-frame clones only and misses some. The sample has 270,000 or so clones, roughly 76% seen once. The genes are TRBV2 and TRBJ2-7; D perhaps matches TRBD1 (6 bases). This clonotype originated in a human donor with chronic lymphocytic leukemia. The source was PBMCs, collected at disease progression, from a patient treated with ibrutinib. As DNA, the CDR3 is TGTGCCAGCAGGTCAGCCGGGACACAACCCTACGAGCAGTACTTC. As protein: CASRSAGTQPYEQYF. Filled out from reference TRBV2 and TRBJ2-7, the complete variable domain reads EPEVTQTPSHQVTQMGQEVILRCVPISNHLYFYWYRQILGQKVEFLVSFYNNEISEKSEIFDDQFSVERPDGSNFTLKIRSTKLEDSAMYFCASRSAGTQPYEQYFGPGTRLTVT.